Here is one T cell receptor (beta chain) with its context. Its cognate antigen is unknown. Time point reported: patch test 1, 2 weeks after DPC sensitization. Treatment defined: therapeutic diphenylcyclopropenone sensitization with weekly scalp DPC. The data are from a study of human T cells and chemical hapten exposure. Turning to the study itself: Patients, largely female, had alopecia areata, totalis or universalis. Study-wide results and limits: While controls formed fewer of them, expanded TCRs formed significantly more large CDR3 similarity clusters. Counts of TCRs above 1 in 1000 frequency stayed unchanged with DPC sensitization.

The V end lost 1 base, the J end lost 5 bases, and 15 bases lay between the germline ends. Germline V lookup: CDR1 SQVTM, CDR2 ANQGSEA. CDR3 length: 14 amino acids. In TCRdb, the RACE reads were re-called with MiXCR into one record per CDR3 protein. The sample has around 100,000 distinct CDR3 sequences, 9.5% to 11% seen once. This sequence was found in a woman between 40 and 55 years old with alopecia areata. Some clones in this sample may be carry-over from other donors' samples. The genes are TRBV29-1 and TRBJ2-7, with D tentatively TRBD1 (6 bases). Here the sequenced sample was whole blood, taken in connection with sensitization to the hapten diphenylcyclopropenone (DPC). CDR3 residues: CSVEGDRLPNEQYF. The CDR3 DNA is TGCAGCGTTGAAGGCGACAGGCTCCCCAACGAGCAGTACTTC.